Listed below are T cell receptor beta chains from one sample, sequenced in a study of T cell responses to AZD1222 COVID-19 vaccine. Measured with immunoSEQ multiplex PCR; TCRdb has only the in-frame clones, and not every one. The sample has about 130,000 clones; 88% are singletons. The sequences come from peripheral blood, collected 28 days after the second AZD1222 dose. The receptors shown here come from an adult who received the AZD1222 COVID-19 vaccine. Both conserved end residues are part of each CDR3. A D gene is named only where the DNA matches it firmly. Size tells how often a clone was seen (once, few, many) or the class of an expanded clone, and some rows leave it out.

D: TRBD1
size: once
V: TRBV5-1
J: TRBJ2-6
DNA: TGCGCCAGCTCCCGGGACAGGGCGACTGGGGCCAACGTCCTGACTTTC
CDR3: CASSRDRATGANVLTF

D: -
size: -
V: TRBV11-3
J: TRBJ1-1
DNA: TGTGCCAGCAGCTCCGGGACGGTGAACACTGAAGCTTTCTTT
CDR3: CASSSGTVNTEAFF

D: TRBD1
size: -
V: TRBV11-3
J: TRBJ1-3
DNA: TGTGCCAGCAGCAAAACGGGACAGGGTGGAAACACCATATATTTT
CDR3: CASSKTGQGGNTIYF

D: TRBD1
size: -
V: TRBV10-3
J: TRBJ2-3
DNA: TGTGCCATCAGTGAGCCGGACAGGTTAGGGAGAGATACGCAGTATTTT
CDR3: CAISEPDRLGRDTQYF

D: -
size: -
V: TRBV23-1
J: TRBJ1-5
DNA: TGCGCCAGCAGTCGGGATAAGAGCAATCAGCCCCAGCATTTT
CDR3: CASSRDKSNQPQHF

D: -
size: -
V: TRBV27
J: TRBJ1-1
DNA: TGTGCCAGCAGTTCCGGGACAGAAGCTTTCTTT
CDR3: CASSSGTEAFF

D: -
size: -
V: TRBV6-6
J: TRBJ1-5
DNA: TGTGCCAGCAGTTTGGGGGTGGAGGGACAGCCCCAGCATTTT
CDR3: CASSLGVEGQPQHF

D: -
size: -
V: TRBV5-1
J: TRBJ1-4
DNA: TGCGCCAGCAGCGACCAGAACAATGAAAAACTGTTTTTT
CDR3: CASSDQNNEKLFF

D: -
size: -
V: TRBV5-1
J: TRBJ2-5
DNA: TGCGCCAGCAGCCGCCAAGAGACCCAGTACTTC
CDR3: CASSRQETQYF

D: -
size: -
V: TRBV7-2
J: TRBJ1-1
DNA: TGTGCCAGCAGCTTAGGGGGGACCACTGAAGCTTTCTTT
CDR3: CASSLGGTTEAFF

D: -
size: -
V: TRBV5-1
J: TRBJ2-1
DNA: TGCGCCAGCAGCTTGGGGTTTCGTACGGGACAGTTCTTC
CDR3: CASSLGFRTGQFF

D: -
size: once
V: TRBV19
J: TRBJ2-7
DNA: TGTGCCAGTAGTCGTATCGAGGGAGGAGCATACGAGCAGTACTTC
CDR3: CASSRIEGGAYEQYF

D: TRBD2
size: once
V: TRBV5-1
J: TRBJ2-5
DNA: TGCGCCAGCAGCTTGGATCCCCCCGGGGGAGGGGTGGAGACCCAGTACTTC
CDR3: CASSLDPPGGGVETQYF

D: -
size: -
V: TRBV19
J: TRBJ1-3
DNA: TGTGCCAGTAGTATTAGGTCAGGGCTTCTCGGAAACACCATATATTTT
CDR3: CASSIRSGLLGNTIYF

D: -
size: -
V: TRBV9
J: TRBJ2-5
DNA: TGTGCCAGCAGCGGTAGCGGTCGGTACCAAGAGACCCAGTACTTC
CDR3: CASSGSGRYQETQYF

D: TRBD1
size: -
V: TRBV19
J: TRBJ1-5
DNA: TGTGCCAGCCAGAGACAGGGCCTGGGCAATCAGCCCCAGCATTTT
CDR3: CASQRQGLGNQPQHF

D: TRBD1
size: -
V: TRBV18
J: TRBJ1-5
DNA: TGTGCCAGCTCACCATCGGGACAGGGGCCCCTGATTAGCAATCAGCCCCAGCATTTT
CDR3: CASSPSGQGPLISNQPQHF

D: -
size: -
V: TRBV10-3
J: TRBJ2-7
DNA: TGTGCCATCAGTGAACCCCCCTACGAGCAGTACTTC
CDR3: CAISEPPYEQYF

D: -
size: -
V: TRBV6-5
J: TRBJ1-2
DNA: TGTGCCAGCAGCCCCGGTAGGGATGGCTACACCTTC
CDR3: CASSPGRDGYTF

D: -
size: -
V: TRBV11-1
J: TRBJ1-4
DNA: TGTGCCAGCAGCCTGGACTGGGAGGGAAAACTGTTTTTT
CDR3: CASSLDWEGKLFF

D: TRBD2
size: once
V: TRBV27
J: TRBJ2-6
DNA: TGTGCCAGCAGTTCGAAACCGGGACTAGCGGGTGCCAGAGCTGGGGCCAACGTCCTGACTTTC
CDR3: CASSSKPGLAGARAGANVLTF

D: -
size: -
V: TRBV5-1
J: TRBJ2-1
DNA: TGCGCCAGCAGCCCTACCGCACAGAACAATGAGCAGTTCTTC
CDR3: CASSPTAQNNEQFF

D: -
size: -
V: TRBV6-4
J: TRBJ1-1
DNA: TGTGCCAGCAGGGCAGGACCCTACACTGAAGCTTTCTTT
CDR3: CASRAGPYTEAFF

D: -
size: -
V: TRBV19
J: TRBJ1-4
DNA: TGTGCCAGTAGTGAACAGGGCGGAGGCGAAAAACTGTTTTTT
CDR3: CASSEQGGGEKLFF